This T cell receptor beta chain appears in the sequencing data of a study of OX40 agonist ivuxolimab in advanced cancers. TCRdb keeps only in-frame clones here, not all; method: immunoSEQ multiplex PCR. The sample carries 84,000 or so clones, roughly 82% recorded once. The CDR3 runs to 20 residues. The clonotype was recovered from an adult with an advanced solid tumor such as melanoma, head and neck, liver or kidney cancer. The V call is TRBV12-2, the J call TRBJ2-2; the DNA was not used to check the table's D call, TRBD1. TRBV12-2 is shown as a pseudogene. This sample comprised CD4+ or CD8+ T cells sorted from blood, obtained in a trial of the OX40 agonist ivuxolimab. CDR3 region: CASRLARGDRERWTPGELFF. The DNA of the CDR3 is TGTGCAAGTCGCTTAGCCCGGGGGGACAGGGAGAGGTGGACCCCCGGGGAGCTGTTTTTT.